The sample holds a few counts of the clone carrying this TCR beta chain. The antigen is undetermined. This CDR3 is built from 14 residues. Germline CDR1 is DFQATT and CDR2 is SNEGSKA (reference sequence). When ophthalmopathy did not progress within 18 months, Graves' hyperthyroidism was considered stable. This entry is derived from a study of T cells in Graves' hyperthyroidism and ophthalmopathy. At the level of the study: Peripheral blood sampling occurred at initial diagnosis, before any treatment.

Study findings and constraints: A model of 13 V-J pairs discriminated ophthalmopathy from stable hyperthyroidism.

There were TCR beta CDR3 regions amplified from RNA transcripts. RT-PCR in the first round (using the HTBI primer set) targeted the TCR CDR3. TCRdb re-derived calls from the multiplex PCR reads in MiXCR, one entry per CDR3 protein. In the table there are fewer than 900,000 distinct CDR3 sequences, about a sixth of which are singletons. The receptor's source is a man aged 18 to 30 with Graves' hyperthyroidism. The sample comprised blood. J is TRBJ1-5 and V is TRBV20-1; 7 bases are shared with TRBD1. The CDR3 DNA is TGCAGCCTGACCCGGGACAGCAGCAATCAGCCCCAGCATTTT. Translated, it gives CSLTRDSSNQPQHF.